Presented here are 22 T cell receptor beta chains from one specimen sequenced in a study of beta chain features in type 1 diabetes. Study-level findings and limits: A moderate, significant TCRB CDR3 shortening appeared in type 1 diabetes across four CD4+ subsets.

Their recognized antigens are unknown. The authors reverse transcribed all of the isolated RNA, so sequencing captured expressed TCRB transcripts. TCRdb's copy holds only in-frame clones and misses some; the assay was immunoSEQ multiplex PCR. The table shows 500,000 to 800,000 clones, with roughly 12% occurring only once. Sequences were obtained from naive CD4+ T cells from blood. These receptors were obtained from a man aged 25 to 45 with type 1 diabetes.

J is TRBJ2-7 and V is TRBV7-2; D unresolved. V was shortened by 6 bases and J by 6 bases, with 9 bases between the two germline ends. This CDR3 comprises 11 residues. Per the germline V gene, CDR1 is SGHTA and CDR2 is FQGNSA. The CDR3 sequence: CASSYDTEQYF. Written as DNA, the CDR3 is TGTGCCAGCAGTTATGATACCGAGCAGTACTTC.

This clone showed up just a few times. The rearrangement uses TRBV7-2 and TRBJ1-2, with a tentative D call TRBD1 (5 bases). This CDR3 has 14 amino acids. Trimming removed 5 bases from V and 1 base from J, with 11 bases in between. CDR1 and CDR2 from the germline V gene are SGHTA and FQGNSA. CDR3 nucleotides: TGTGCCAGCAGCCTCGGACAAGATAACTATGGCTACACCTTC. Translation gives CASSLGQDNYGYTF.

The CDR3 region has the DNA TGTGCCAGAAGCAGGAGACAGGAAGCCTATGGCTACACCTTC. Protein product: CARSRRQEAYGYTF. J is TRBJ1-2 and V is TRBV5-3, with D maybe TRBD1 (6 bases). TRBV5-3 is annotated as an ORF whose role is uncertain. Between the trimmed V and J ends, which lost 4 bases and 4 bases, there was a span of 14 bases. This CDR3 comprises 14 residues.

The CDR3 here is CASSFDRGEQYF. The CDR3, as DNA: TGTGCCAGCAGCTTTGACAGGGGCGAGCAGTACTTC. This chain connects TRBV11-3 to TRBJ2-7; 8 bases align to TRBD1. V shed 3 bases, J shed 6 bases, and the junction held 1 base outside the gene matches. The CDR3 is made up of 12 amino acids. Germline lookup yields CDR1 SGHNT and CDR2 YENEEA.

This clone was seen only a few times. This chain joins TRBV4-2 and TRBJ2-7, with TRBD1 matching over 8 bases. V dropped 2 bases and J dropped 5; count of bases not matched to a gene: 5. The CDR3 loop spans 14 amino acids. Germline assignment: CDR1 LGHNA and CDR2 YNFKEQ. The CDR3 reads CASSQLDRANEQYF. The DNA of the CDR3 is TGTGCCAGCAGCCAACTGGACAGGGCCAACGAGCAGTACTTC.

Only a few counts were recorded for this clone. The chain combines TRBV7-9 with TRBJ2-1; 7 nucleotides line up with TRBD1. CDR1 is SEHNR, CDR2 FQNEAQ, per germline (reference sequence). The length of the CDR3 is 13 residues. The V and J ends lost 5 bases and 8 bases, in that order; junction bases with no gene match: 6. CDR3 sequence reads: CASSPDRAHEQFF. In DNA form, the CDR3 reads TGTGCCAGCAGCCCTGACAGGGCCCATGAGCAGTTCTTC.

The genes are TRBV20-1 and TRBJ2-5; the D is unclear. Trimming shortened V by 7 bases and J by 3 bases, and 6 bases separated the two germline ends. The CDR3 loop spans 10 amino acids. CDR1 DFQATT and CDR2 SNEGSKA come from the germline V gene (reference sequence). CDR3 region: CSGEEETQYF. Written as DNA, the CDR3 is TGCAGTGGAGAGGAAGAGACCCAGTACTTC.

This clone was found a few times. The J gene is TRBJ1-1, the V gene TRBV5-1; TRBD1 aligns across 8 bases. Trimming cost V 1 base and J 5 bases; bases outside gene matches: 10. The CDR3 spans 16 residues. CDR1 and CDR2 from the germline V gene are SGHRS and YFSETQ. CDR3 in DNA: TGCGCCAGCAGCTTGCAAGGACAGGGAGGGAGTACTGAAGCTTTCTTT. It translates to CASSLQGQGGSTEAFF. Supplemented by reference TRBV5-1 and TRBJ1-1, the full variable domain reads KAGVTQTPRYLIKTRGQQVTLSCSPISGHRSVSWYQQTPGQGLQFLFEYFSETQRNKGNFPGRFSGRQFSNSRSEMNVSTLELGDSALYLCASSLQGQGGSTEAFFGQGTRLTVV.

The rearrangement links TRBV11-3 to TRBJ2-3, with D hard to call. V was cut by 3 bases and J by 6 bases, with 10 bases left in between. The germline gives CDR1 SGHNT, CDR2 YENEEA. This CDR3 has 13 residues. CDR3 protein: CASSLSHGDTQYF. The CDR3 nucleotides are TGTGCCAGCAGCTTGAGTCACGGGGATACGCAGTATTTT.

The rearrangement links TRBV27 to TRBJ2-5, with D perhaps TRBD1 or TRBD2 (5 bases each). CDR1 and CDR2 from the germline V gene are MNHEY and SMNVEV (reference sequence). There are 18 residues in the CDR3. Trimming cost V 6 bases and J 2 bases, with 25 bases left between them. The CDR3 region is CASRPKDQGPLRQETQYF. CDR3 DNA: TGTGCCAGCAGACCTAAGGACCAGGGACCGTTACGTCAAGAGACCCAGTACTTC.

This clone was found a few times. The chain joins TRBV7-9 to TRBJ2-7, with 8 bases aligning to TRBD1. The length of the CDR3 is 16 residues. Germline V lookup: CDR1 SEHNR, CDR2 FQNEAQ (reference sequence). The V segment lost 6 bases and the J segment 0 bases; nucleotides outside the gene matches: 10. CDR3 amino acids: CASRPDRGRGSYEQYF. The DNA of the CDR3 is TGTGCCAGCAGACCAGACAGGGGCCGAGGCTCCTACGAGCAGTACTTC.

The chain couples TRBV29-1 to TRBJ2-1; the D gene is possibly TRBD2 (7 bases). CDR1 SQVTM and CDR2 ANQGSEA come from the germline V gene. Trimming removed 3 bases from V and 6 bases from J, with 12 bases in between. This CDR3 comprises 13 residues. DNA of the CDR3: TGCAGCGTTGAGGGGGGGCTGAGCAATGAGCAGTTCTTC. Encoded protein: CSVEGGLSNEQFF.

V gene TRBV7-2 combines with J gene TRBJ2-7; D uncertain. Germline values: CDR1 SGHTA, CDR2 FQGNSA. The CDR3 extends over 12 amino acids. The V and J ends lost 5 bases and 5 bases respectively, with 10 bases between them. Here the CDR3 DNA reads TGTGCCAGCAGCGCGGTTAGAGACGAGCAGTACTTC. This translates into CASSAVRDEQYF.

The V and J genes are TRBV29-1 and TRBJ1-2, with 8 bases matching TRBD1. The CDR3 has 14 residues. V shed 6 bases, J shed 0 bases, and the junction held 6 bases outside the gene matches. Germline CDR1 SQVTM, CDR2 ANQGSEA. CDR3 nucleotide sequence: TGCAGCGTCCTAGGGACAGGTCCTAACTATGGCTACACCTTC. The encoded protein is CSVLGTGPNYGYTF.

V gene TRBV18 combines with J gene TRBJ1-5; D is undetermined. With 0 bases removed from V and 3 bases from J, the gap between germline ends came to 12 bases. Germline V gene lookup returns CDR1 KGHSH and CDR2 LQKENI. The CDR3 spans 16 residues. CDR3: CASSPPSSRPNQPQHF. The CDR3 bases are TGTGCCAGCTCACCACCGTCGTCCAGGCCCAATCAGCCCCAGCATTTT.

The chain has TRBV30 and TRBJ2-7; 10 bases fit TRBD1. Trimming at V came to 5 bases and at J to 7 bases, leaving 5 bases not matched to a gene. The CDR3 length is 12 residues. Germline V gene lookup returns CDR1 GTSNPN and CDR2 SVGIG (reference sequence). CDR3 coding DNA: TGTGCCTGGGACAGGGGGCAGGGGGAGCAGTACTTC. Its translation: CAWDRGQGEQYF. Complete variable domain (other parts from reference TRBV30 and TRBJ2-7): SQTIHQWPATLVQPVGSPLSLECTVEGTSNPNLYWYRQAAGRGLQLLFYSVGIGQISSEVPQNLSASRPQDRQFILSSKKLLLSDSGFYLCAWDRGQGEQYFGPGTRLTVT.

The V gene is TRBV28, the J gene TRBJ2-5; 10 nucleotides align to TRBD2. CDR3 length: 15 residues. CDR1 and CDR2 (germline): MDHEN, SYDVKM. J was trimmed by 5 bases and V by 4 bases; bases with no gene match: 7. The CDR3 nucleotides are TGTGCCAGCAGTTCCAGCGGGGGGGCCTGGGAGACCCAGTACTTC. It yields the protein CASSSSGGAWETQYF.

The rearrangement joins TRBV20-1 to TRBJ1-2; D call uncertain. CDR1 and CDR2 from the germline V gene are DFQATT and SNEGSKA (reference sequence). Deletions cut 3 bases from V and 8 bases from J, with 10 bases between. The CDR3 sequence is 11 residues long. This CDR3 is CSARPTTGYTF. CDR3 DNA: TGCAGTGCTAGGCCAACCACGGGCTACACCTTC.

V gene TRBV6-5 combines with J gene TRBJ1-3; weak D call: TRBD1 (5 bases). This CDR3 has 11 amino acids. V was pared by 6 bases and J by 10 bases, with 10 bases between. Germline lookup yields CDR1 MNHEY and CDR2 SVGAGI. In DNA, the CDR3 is TGTGCCAGCAGCCCCGGGGGAACCATATATTTT. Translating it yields CASSPGGTIYF.

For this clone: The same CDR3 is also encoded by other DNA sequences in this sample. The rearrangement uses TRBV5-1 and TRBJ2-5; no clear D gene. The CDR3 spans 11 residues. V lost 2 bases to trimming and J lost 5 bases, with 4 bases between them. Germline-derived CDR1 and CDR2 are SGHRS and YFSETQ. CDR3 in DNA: TGCGCCAGCAGCTTAAGGGAGACCCAGTACTTC. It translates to CASSLRETQYF.

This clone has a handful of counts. CDR3 region: CASSVSSGPFNPLSGNTIYF. DNA for the CDR3: TGTGCCAGCAGCGTAAGTTCGGGGCCATTTAACCCACTCTCTGGAAACACCATATATTTT. The genes are TRBV9 and TRBJ1-3; a weak D match, TRBD1 (5 bases). V gave up 1 base and J gave up 0 bases, with 23 bases separating them. The germline V gene encodes CDR1 SGDLS and CDR2 YYNGEE. This CDR3 has 20 amino acids.

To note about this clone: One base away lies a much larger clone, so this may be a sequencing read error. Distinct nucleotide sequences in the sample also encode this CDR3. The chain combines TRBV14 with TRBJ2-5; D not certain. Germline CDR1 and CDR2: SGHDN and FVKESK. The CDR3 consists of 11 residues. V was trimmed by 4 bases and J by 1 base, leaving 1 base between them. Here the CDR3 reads CASSLQETQYF. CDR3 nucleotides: TGTGCCAGCAGCCTCCAAGAGACCCAGTACTTC.